This T cell receptor beta chain comes out of a study of molecular identifiers for immune sequencing clone quantification. Study-level findings and limits: Spiked TCR RNA from one Jurkat cell reportedly showed up when mixed among 1 million or so naive cells. Barcode-sharing identical TCR molecules could underestimate highly expanded clone sizes.

Listed TCR primers and previously described methods were used for bulk TCR libraries. TCRdb re-called the PCR reads with MiXCR, one entry per CDR3 protein. The sample holds 400,000 to 600,000 distinct CDR3 sequences, 20% to 25% seen once. In regard to this clonotype: Its antigen is not known. Germline is not matched at one junction end, which may reflect a read error.

This CDR3 spans 13 amino acids. Sequenced: naive CD8+ T cells from blood, with Jurkat cell RNA spiked in. Subset described: FACS-sorted CD8+CD4-CCR7+CD45RA+ naive T cells. The clonotype originates from a human donor in good health. Some libraries in this study had Jurkat cell RNA spiked in. The genes are TRBV5-3 and TRBJ2-5; D is ambiguous. TRBV5-3 is marked as an open reading frame, function uncertain. CDR3 loop: CARSFQPERTQYF. The CDR3 nucleotides read TGCGCCAGAAGCTTCCAGCCGGAGCGGACCCAGTACTTC.